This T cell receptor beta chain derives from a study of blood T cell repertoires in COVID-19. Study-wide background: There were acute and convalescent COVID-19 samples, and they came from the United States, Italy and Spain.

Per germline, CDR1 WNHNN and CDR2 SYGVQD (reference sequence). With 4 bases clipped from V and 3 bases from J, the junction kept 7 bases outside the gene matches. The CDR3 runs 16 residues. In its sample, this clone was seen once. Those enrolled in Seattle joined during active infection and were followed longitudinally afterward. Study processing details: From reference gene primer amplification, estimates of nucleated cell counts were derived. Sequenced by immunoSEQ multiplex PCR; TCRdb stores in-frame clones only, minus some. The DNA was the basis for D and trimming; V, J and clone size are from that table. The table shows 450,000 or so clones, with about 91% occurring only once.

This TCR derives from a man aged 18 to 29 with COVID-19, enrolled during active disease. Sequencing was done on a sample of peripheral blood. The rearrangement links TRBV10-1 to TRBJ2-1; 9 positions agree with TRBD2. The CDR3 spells CASSVSRGGNYNEQFF. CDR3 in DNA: TGCGCCAGCAGTGTCTCGCGGGGGGGAAACTACAATGAGCAGTTCTTC.